Following are 2 T cell receptor beta chains from one sample sequenced in a study of CD8 T cells in Susac syndrome. cDNA came from around 0.5 to 1 ug RNA primed by random hexamers. TCRdb analysed the immunoSEQ multiplex PCR reads with MiXCR anew, one entry per CDR3 protein. Of about 200,000 distinct CDR3 sequences in the sample, approximately 90% were seen once. Input material: CD8+ T cells from PBMCs. The receptors were sampled from a human donor with multiple sclerosis.

The chain combines TRBV30 with TRBJ1-1; possibly TRBD1 for D (5 bases). Germline loops: CDR1 GTSNPN, CDR2 SVGIG (reference sequence). Trimming removed 3 bases at V and 6 bases at J, with 11 bases between. The CDR3 totals 12 residues. CDR3 DNA: TGTGCCTGGAGCCAGGGCCCGGCTGAAGCTTTCTTT. Amino acids: CAWSQGPAEAFF.

The V call is TRBV3-1, the J call TRBJ2-3; 8 bases align to TRBD1. After removal of 0 bases from V and 3 bases from J, the junction contained 14 bases not matched to a gene. The V gene's germline CDR1 is LGHDT and CDR2 YNNKEL (reference sequence). This CDR3 is built from 19 residues. DNA for the CDR3: TGTGCCAGCAGCCAAGAGAGTAATCGGGACAGGATGTGGACAGATACGCAGTATTTT. This translates into CASSQESNRDRMWTDTQYF.